The T cell receptor beta chain described here comes from a study of shared clonotypes between healthy human individuals. The method was immunoSEQ multiplex PCR; TCRdb's version includes in-frame clones alone and lacks a portion of them. The profile covers about 2.1 million clones, with over 85% appearing a single time and over 1.5% taken by the ten largest. The CDR3 has 15 amino acids. Germline values: CDR1 MDHEN, CDR2 SYDVKM. Trimming stripped 1 base from V and 0 bases from J, with 10 bases between. Concerning this clone itself: Its cognate antigen is unknown.

Study results and limitations: The sharing of 4% to 5.5% of naive CD4 clonotypes was seen across a few donors.

Terminally differentiated effector memory CD45RA+ cells were left out of the naive CD8 fraction, which was CD45RO-negative and positively selected for CCR7. Material for sequencing was naive CD8+ T cells from PBMCs. The chain employs TRBV28 and TRBJ2-7; D is possibly TRBD2 (5 bases). The source of this sequence is a man aged 18 to 35 in good health. Some clones in this sample may be carry-over from other donors' samples. CDR3 coding DNA: TGTGCCAGCAGTTTATCGGCGGGTAGCTCCTACGAGCAGTACTTC. Protein product: CASSLSAGSSYEQYF.